Listed here are 20 T cell receptor beta chains from one sample, sequenced in a study of T cell responses to AZD1222 COVID-19 vaccine (dated by TCRdb to the early 2020s). Receptors were amplified or captured by the immunoSEQ multiplex PCR assay. The table comes from immuneACCESS by way of TCRdb, which keeps in-frame sequences with V and J called. Part of the clones is missing from these tables; in studies checked, under half for an unresolved V gene and the rest for unknown reasons. The sample yields roughly 140,000 clones; more than 80% were counted once. Approximately 1.5% of the sample rests with the top ten. The sample's time point, from its label and the paper: baseline before first vaccination. Sequenced here: peripheral blood, sampled on day 0 of AZD1222 vaccination. The source is an adult in good health.

CDR3 loop: CASRGTSNQPQHF. CDR3 in DNA: TGTGCCAGCAGGGGTACTAGCAATCAGCCCCAGCATTTT. This chain uses TRBV12-3 or TRBV12-4 with TRBJ1-5; D ambiguous. V was trimmed by 6 bases and J by 0 bases, leaving 6 bases between them. This CDR3 contains 13 residues.

This clone was detected once. The chain joins TRBV11-2 to TRBJ1-1; TRBD1 might be the D (5 bases). The CDR3 has 14 residues. V dropped 5 bases and J dropped 0 bases, with 10 bases sitting between them. Germline V gene data show CDR1 as SGHAT and CDR2 as FQNNGV. CDR3 amino acids: CASSPGRMNTEAFF. In nucleotides, the CDR3 is TGTGCCAGCAGCCCGGGACGGATGAACACTGAAGCTTTCTTT.

CDR3 sequence (DNA): TGTGCCAGCAGTTTCCTCTACGGCGGCTACACCTTC. Protein sequence: CASSFLYGGYTF. The J gene is TRBJ1-2, the V gene TRBV28; D is unclear. This CDR3 contains 12 residues. Looked up from germline, CDR1 is MDHEN and CDR2 is SYDVKM. V was cut by 3 bases and J by 8 bases, with 10 bases left in between.

This chain joins TRBV28 and TRBJ1-4, with 9 positions matching TRBD1. Germline V CDR1 and CDR2: MDHEN, SYDVKM. V shed 3 bases and J 7 bases; nucleotides not matched to a gene: 3. This CDR3 spans 14 amino acids. The CDR3 bases are TGTGCCAGCAGTTTGGGACAGGGAGTTGAAAAACTGTTTTTT. Translation gives CASSLGQGVEKLFF. The full variable domain, in which reference TRBV28 and TRBJ1-4 provide the parts outside the CDR3, is DVKVTQSSRYLVKRTGEKVFLECVQDMDHENMFWYRQDPGLGLRLIYFSYDVKMKEKGDIPEGYSVSREKKERFSLILESASTNQTSMYLCASSLGQGVEKLFFGSGTQLSVL.

This clone was found once. The chain employs TRBV2 and TRBJ2-1, with 8 positions matching TRBD2. This CDR3 is 16 amino acids long. J was trimmed by 6 bases and V by 2 bases; bases with no gene match: 9. CDR1 is SNHLY, CDR2 FYNNEI, per germline. CDR3 amino acids: CASSETSGGGFNEQFF. The CDR3 coding sequence is TGTGCCAGCAGTGAAACAAGCGGGGGCGGCTTCAATGAGCAGTTCTTC. Filled out from reference TRBV2 and TRBJ2-1, the complete variable domain reads EPEVTQTPSHQVTQMGQEVILRCVPISNHLYFYWYRQILGQKVEFLVSFYNNEISEKSEIFDDQFSVERPDGSNFTLKIRSTKLEDSAMYFCASSETSGGGFNEQFFGPGTRLTVL.

This clone occurred a few times. The chain has TRBV19 and TRBJ1-5; 9 nucleotides match TRBD1. CDR3 length: 17 amino acids. Germline assignment: CDR1 LNHDA and CDR2 SQIVND (reference sequence). J lost 0 bases, V lost 7 bases, and 10 bases had no gene match. CDR3 sequence reads: CASKPEGQGYSNQPQHF. CDR3 sequence (DNA): TGTGCCAGTAAGCCCGAGGGACAGGGTTATAGCAATCAGCCCCAGCATTTT.

The rearrangement uses TRBV11-3 and TRBJ2-1, with D unclear. This CDR3 region has 17 residues. CDR1 is SGHNT, CDR2 YENEEA, per germline. The V end lost 0 bases, the J end lost 8 bases, and 20 bases lay between the germline ends. The CDR3 region has the DNA TGTGCCAGCAGCTTAGATAATTCGAGGCCCCGAAGGGATGAGCAGTTCTTC. Translation gives CASSLDNSRPRRDEQFF.

This clone was seen only a few times. The chain joins TRBV25-1 to TRBJ1-3, with no clear D. The V and J ends lost 8 bases and 4 bases respectively, with 9 bases between them. CDR1 MGHDK and CDR2 SYGVNS come from the germline V gene. The CDR3 loop spans 12 amino acids. CDR3 loop: CASGFQGNTIYF. The CDR3 DNA is TGTGCCAGCGGATTTCAGGGAAACACCATATATTTT. Looking up the rest from reference TRBV25-1 and TRBJ1-3 gives the full variable domain: EADIYQTPRYLVIGTGKKITLECSQTMGHDKMYWYQQDPGMELHLIHYSYGVNSTEKGDLSSESTVSRIRTEHFPLTLESARPSHTSQYLCASGFQGNTIYFGEGSWLTVV.

The rearrangement joins TRBV4-1 to TRBJ2-7; TRBD2 matches 8 bases. V lost 0 bases to trimming and J lost 6 bases; unmatched junction nucleotides: 7. CDR1 MGHRA and CDR2 YSYEKL come from the germline V gene. The length of the CDR3 is 15 residues. CDR3 loop: CASSQEPLAVIEQYF. Here the CDR3 DNA reads TGCGCCAGCAGCCAAGAACCACTAGCGGTGATCGAGCAGTACTTC.

This sequence joins TRBV5-6 and TRBJ1-6; perhaps TRBD1 as D (5 bases). The CDR3 runs to 14 residues. CDR1 is SGHDT, CDR2 YYEEEE, per germline. Trimming pared 1 base from V and 10 bases from J, leaving 12 bases between. The CDR3 here is CASSLSGTGSPLHF. For the CDR3, the DNA is TGTGCCAGCAGCTTGTCCGGGACGGGATCACCCCTCCACTTT.

The chain carries TRBV5-1 and TRBJ1-4, with a possible D match to TRBD1 (6 bases). The CDR3 length is 16 residues. Germline lookup yields CDR1 SGHRS and CDR2 YFSETQ. V was trimmed by 4 bases and J by 8 bases, leaving 21 bases between them. CDR3 nucleotides: TGCGCCAGCAGCAAAGAGGGGACACCCGAGGAGGAAAAACTGTTTTTT. It codes for CASSKEGTPEEEKLFF.

The chain carries TRBV28 and TRBJ1-5; a possible D gene is TRBD1 (5 bases). V gave up 8 bases and J gave up 0 bases, with 14 bases separating them. CDR1 and CDR2 (germline): MDHEN, SYDVKM. This CDR3 spans 15 amino acids. Here the CDR3 reads CASQGNPYSNQPQHF. The CDR3 nucleotides are TGTGCCAGCCAGGGAAACCCTTATAGCAATCAGCCCCAGCATTTT.

The rearrangement uses TRBV7-7 and TRBJ1-3; 7 bases match TRBD1. Unmatched junction bases numbered 7, after V lost 6 bases and J lost 2 bases. The CDR3 consists of 15 residues. Germline V gene lookup returns CDR1 SSHAT and CDR2 FNYEAQ (reference sequence). Here the CDR3 DNA reads TGTGCCAGCAGTTTGGGGACAGCGGCTGGAAACACCATATATTTT. Its translation: CASSLGTAAGNTIYF.

The CDR3 is CASSFRSSGNTIYF. CDR3 nucleotides: TGTGCCAGCAGTTTCCGGAGTTCCGGAAACACCATATATTTT. The chain uses TRBV7-2 and TRBJ1-3; D not certain. The CDR3 totals 14 residues. The V gene's germline CDR1 is SGHTA and CDR2 FQGNSA. V lost 6 bases to trimming and J lost 4 bases, with 13 bases between them. The full variable domain, completed using reference TRBV7-2 and TRBJ1-3, is GAGVSQSPSNKVTEKGKDVELRCDPISGHTALYWYRQSLGQGLEFLIYFQGNSAPDKSGLPSDRFSAERTGGSVSTLTIQRTQQEDSAVYLCASSFRSSGNTIYFGEGSWLTVV.

The gene calls are TRBV27 and TRBJ1-2; a possible D gene is TRBD1 (5 bases). The germline V gene encodes CDR1 MNHEY and CDR2 SMNVEV (reference sequence). V was clipped by 0 bases and J by 5 bases, with 19 bases between them. CDR3 length: 17 residues. The CDR3 reads CASSLSTPGGGRYGYTF. The CDR3 DNA follows: TGTGCCAGCAGTTTATCGACCCCGGGCGGGGGACGGTATGGCTACACCTTC.

This chain connects TRBV7-2 to TRBJ1-1; 7 bases are shared with TRBD1. The germline V gene has CDR1 SGHTA and CDR2 FQGNSA. The CDR3 is 15 amino acids. Trimming at V came to 5 bases and at J to 12 bases, leaving 18 bases not matched to a gene. The CDR3 is CASSPFVTGRFNSFF. In DNA form, the CDR3 reads TGTGCCAGCAGCCCTTTTGTGACAGGGCGTTTCAATTCTTTCTTT.

The rearrangement uses TRBV18 and TRBJ1-5; D remains ambiguous. Trimming pared 4 bases from V and 3 bases from J, leaving 7 bases between. The CDR3 length is 13 residues. Germline V gene data show CDR1 as KGHSH and CDR2 as LQKENI. CDR3 DNA: TGTGCCAGCTCACGAGGAAACAATCAGCCCCAGCATTTT. This translates into CASSRGNNQPQHF.

In this sample, this clone turned up once. This chain uses TRBV29-1 with TRBJ1-2; TRBD1 agrees at 7 bases. The CDR3 sequence is 13 residues long. The V and J ends lost 3 bases and 1 base, in that order; junction bases with no gene match: 2. Germline CDR1 is SQVTM and CDR2 is ANQGSEA. The CDR3 is CSVDTGVNYGYTF. DNA of the CDR3: TGCAGCGTTGACACAGGGGTTAACTATGGCTACACCTTC.

This chain connects TRBV19 to TRBJ1-1; no clear D gene. Trimming took off 7 bases at V and 2 bases at J, with 11 bases between the two ends. The CDR3 has 13 residues. Per the germline V gene, CDR1 is LNHDA and CDR2 is SQIVND (reference sequence). CDR3 region: CASTNEGNTEAFF. In nucleotides, the CDR3 is TGTGCCAGTACTAACGAGGGAAACACTGAAGCTTTCTTT.

The J gene is TRBJ1-1, the V gene TRBV21-1; the DNA was not used to check the table's D call, TRBD1. TRBV21-1 represents a pseudogene. This CDR3 has 17 amino acids. CDR3 in amino acids: CASSEQGIPCLNTEAFF. CDR3 nucleotide sequence: TGTGCCAGCAGCGAACAGGGTATCCCCTGCTTGAACACTGAAGCTTTCTTT.